The entry below describes one T cell receptor (beta chain). The antigen is undetermined. CDR1 is ENHRY, CDR2 SYGVKD, per germline. V lost 9 bases and J 0 bases, leaving 16 bases between the germline ends. This CDR3 is 15 amino acids long. The data originate from a study of shared clonotypes between healthy human individuals. General study points: Although depth was large, rarefaction showed that sequencing of the sorted subsets was incomplete. With several donors compared, around 5.4% of naive CD4 clonotypes were shared.

The study ran the assay at deep level. Clones were sequenced by immunoSEQ multiplex PCR, and TCRdb holds only the in-frame ones, with some missing. Of roughly 2.1 million clones listed, under 95% are singletons. Naivety among CD8 cells was defined by CD45RO negativity and positive CCR7 selection, thereby excluding terminally differentiated effector memory CD45RA+ cells. The clonotype comes from a man younger than 35 in good health. Some clones in this sample may be carry-over from other donors' samples. Sequencing used naive CD8+ T cells from PBMCs. The chain couples TRBV10-3 to TRBJ2-3; D is unclear. CDR3 sequence reads: CAIDTAVSSTDTQYF. CDR3 DNA: TGTGCCATTGACACAGCCGTTTCTAGCACAGATACGCAGTATTTT.